These 2 T cell receptor beta chains came from one sample sequenced in a study of T cells in Graves' hyperthyroidism and ophthalmopathy. RNA transcripts gave rise to amplified TCR beta CDR3 regions. First-round RT-PCR of the TCR CDR3 relied on the HTBI primer set. TCRdb re-called the multiplex PCR reads with MiXCR, one entry per CDR3 protein. The table records some 570,000 distinct CDR3 sequences, 14% of them present only once. Sequencing used blood. These receptor sequences come from a woman between 18 and 29 years old with Graves' ophthalmopathy.

This clonotype was recorded many times. The chain links TRBV14 to TRBJ2-7; 7 nucleotides match TRBD1. V lost 6 bases, J lost 3 bases, and 8 bases stayed unmatched. In germline, CDR1 is SGHDN, CDR2 FVKESK. CDR3 size: 14 residues. The CDR3 sequence: CASSTWTGNYEQYF. The CDR3 DNA reads as TGTGCCAGCAGTACCTGGACAGGAAACTACGAGCAGTACTTC. The full variable domain, in which reference TRBV14 and TRBJ2-7 provide the parts outside the CDR3, is EAGVTQFPSHSVIEKGQTVTLRCDPISGHDNLYWYRRVMGKEIKFLLHFVKESKQDESGMPNNRFLAERTGGTYSTLKVQPAELEDSGVYFCASSTWTGNYEQYFGPGTRLTVT.

The rearrangement joins TRBV28 to TRBJ2-1; D unclear. The ends were cut back, 6 bases at V and 8 bases at J, with 14 bases in the middle. The germline gives CDR1 MDHEN, CDR2 SYDVKM. The CDR3 totals 13 residues. Written as DNA, the CDR3 is TGTGCCAGCAGCCGACCGGACGTAGATGAGCAGTTCTTC. This sequence encodes CASSRPDVDEQFF. Complete variable domain (other parts from reference TRBV28 and TRBJ2-1): DVKVTQSSRYLVKRTGEKVFLECVQDMDHENMFWYRQDPGLGLRLIYFSYDVKMKEKGDIPEGYSVSREKKERFSLILESASTNQTSMYLCASSRPDVDEQFFGPGTRLTVL.